Listed below are T cell receptor beta chains from one sample, sequenced in a study of cytomegalovirus exposure and HLA in healthy donors. Data came from immunoSEQ multiplex PCR; TCRdb stores just in-frame clones and leaves some out. The sample data list 100,000 to 150,000 clones. Sample: PBMCs. These receptor sequences come from a man between 18 and 35 years old in good health and CMV-seronegative. Both conserved end residues are part of each CDR3. A D gene is named only where the DNA matches it firmly. For some rows the clone size is stated as once, few or many, or as a class when expanded; others skip it.

>TRBV29-1|NA|TRBJ1-2|NA
CSVVAAATNYGYTF
TGCAGCGTTGTTGCGGCGGCGACTAACTATGGCTACACCTTC
>TRBV5-6|NA|TRBJ2-7|NA
CASGWGFGTDHSYEQYF
TGTGCCAGCGGCTGGGGCTTCGGAACCGACCACTCCTACGAGCAGTACTTC
>TRBV5-5|medium-sized|TRBJ1-2|NA
CASSPWRSESNYGYTF
TGTGCCAGCAGCCCCTGGAGGTCTGAGTCTAACTATGGCTACACCTTC
>TRBV5-6|NA|TRBJ2-1|NA
CASSYTGGGEQFF
TGTGCCAGCAGCTACACCGGGGGAGGTGAGCAGTTCTTC
>TRBV27|NA|TRBJ1-2|NA
CASSLSVDSYGYTF
TGTGCCAGCAGTTTATCGGTGGACAGTTATGGCTACACCTTC
>TRBV6-1|NA|TRBJ1-6|TRBD1
CASGGQTYNSPLHF
TGTGCCAGCGGGGGACAGACTTATAATTCACCCCTCCACTTT
>TRBV7-2|NA|TRBJ2-1|TRBD2
CASRLAGGPDEQFF
TGTGCCAGCAGACTAGCGGGAGGGCCCGATGAGCAGTTCTTC
>TRBV5-1|NA|TRBJ2-3|NA
CASSPGQSTDTQYF
TGCGCCAGCAGCCCCGGACAGAGCACAGATACGCAGTATTTT
>TRBV25-1|NA|TRBJ1-6|TRBD1
CASTRQGVNSPLHF
TGTGCCAGCACCCGACAGGGGGTCAATTCACCCCTCCACTTT
>TRBV4-1|NA|TRBJ1-2|NA
CASSQVPDTNYGYTF
TGCGCCAGCAGCCAAGTCCCTGACACTAACTATGGCTACACCTTC
>TRBV6-1|NA|TRBJ1-2|TRBD1
CASRDRAGYGYTF
TGTGCCAGCAGAGACAGGGCTGGGTATGGCTACACCTTC
>TRBV10-3|NA|TRBJ2-7|NA
CAISDGGYTYEQYF
TGTGCCATCAGTGATGGGGGGTATACCTACGAGCAGTACTTC
>TRBV7-9|NA|TRBJ2-1|NA
CASSLTQGYNEQFF
TGTGCCAGCAGCTTAACCCAGGGATACAATGAGCAGTTCTTC
>TRBV5-1|NA|TRBJ2-7|NA
CASSLIAESYEQYF
TGCGCCAGCAGCTTGATAGCTGAATCCTACGAGCAGTACTTC
>TRBV5-1|NA|TRBJ2-1|TRBD2
CASSLFQRDPSYNEQFF
TGCGCCAGCAGCTTGTTCCAGCGGGATCCCTCCTACAATGAGCAGTTCTTC
>TRBV19|NA|TRBJ2-7|TRBD1
CASSIDRTGGEQYF
TGTGCCAGTAGTATAGACCGGACAGGGGGCGAGCAGTACTTC
>TRBV4-2|NA|TRBJ2-5|TRBD2
CASSHSGLAGPRETQYF
TGTGCCAGCAGCCACTCCGGACTAGCGGGTCCACGGGAGACCCAGTACTTC
>TRBV25-1|NA|TRBJ2-1|TRBD2
CASSELAGSSYNEQFF
TGTGCCAGCAGTGAACTAGCGGGTAGCTCCTACAATGAGCAGTTCTTC
>TRBV19|NA|TRBJ2-7|NA
CASSFPVSAYEQYF
TGTGCCAGTAGTTTCCCCGTTTCTGCCTACGAGCAGTACTTC
>TRBV28|NA|TRBJ1-2|TRBD1
CASSLNVQGVYTF
TGTGCCAGCAGTTTGAATGTCCAGGGGGTCTACACCTTC
>TRBV28|NA|TRBJ1-2|NA
CASSRPGLRVDYGYTF
TGTGCCAGCAGTCGCCCGGGACTCCGCGTGGACTATGGCTACACCTTC
>TRBV6-1|NA|TRBJ1-1|TRBD1
CASAGGTEAFF
TGTGCCAGCGCAGGGGGCACTGAAGCTTTCTTT
>TRBV6-1|NA|TRBJ2-5|TRBD2
CASSEFLAGGQETQYF
TGTGCCAGCAGTGAATTCCTAGCGGGGGGTCAAGAGACCCAGTACTTC
>TRBV10-3|NA|TRBJ1-1|NA
CAISEEPLNTEAFF
TGTGCCATCAGTGAGGAGCCCTTAAACACTGAAGCTTTCTTT
>TRBV7-2|NA|TRBJ1-3|NA
CASSPGESGNTIYF
TGTGCCAGCAGCCCAGGCGAATCTGGAAACACCATATATTTT
>TRBV5-6|NA|TRBJ2-7|NA
CASSLGPTVEQYF
TGTGCCAGCAGCTTAGGGCCGACAGTTGAGCAGTACTTC
>TRBV6-5|NA|TRBJ1-1|TRBD1
CASRRQGASEAFF
TGTGCCAGCAGGCGACAGGGGGCTTCTGAAGCTTTCTTT
>TRBV5-1|NA|TRBJ2-3|TRBD2
CASSLPGLAADTQYF
TGCGCCAGCAGCTTGCCAGGACTAGCGGCAGATACGCAGTATTTT
>TRBV29-1|NA|TRBJ2-3|TRBD1
CSARVGQGANTQYF
TGCAGCGCCCGAGTGGGACAGGGTGCGAATACGCAGTATTTT
>TRBV5-1|NA|TRBJ2-7|TRBD1
CASSLILRQGDEQYF
TGCGCCAGCAGCTTGATACTGCGACAGGGTGACGAGCAGTACTTC
>TRBV7-9|NA|TRBJ2-3|NA
CASSLYTDTQYF
TGTGCCAGCAGCTTATACACAGATACGCAGTATTTT
>TRBV28|NA|TRBJ1-5|NA
CASSLAGQPQHF
TGTGCCAGCAGTTTGGCGGGTCAGCCCCAGCATTTT
>TRBV5-6|NA|TRBJ1-4|NA
CASSWSPEGKLFF
TGTGCCAGCAGCTGGAGCCCGGAGGGAAAACTGTTTTTT
>TRBV29-1|NA|TRBJ2-7|TRBD2
CSVDLAGGYEQYF
TGCAGCGTTGATCTAGCGGGAGGCTACGAGCAGTACTTC
>TRBV6-4|NA|TRBJ2-5|NA
CASSDTDGSPLNF
TGTGCCAGCAGTGACACTGACGGGTCCCCCTTAAACTTC
>TRBV7-3|NA|TRBJ2-2|NA
CASSLDRNTGELFF
TGTGCCAGCAGCTTAGACAGGAACACCGGGGAGCTGTTTTTT
>TRBV18|NA|TRBJ1-1|TRBD1
CASSLNRGRTEAFF
TGTGCCAGCTCACTTAACAGGGGGCGGACTGAAGCTTTCTTT
>TRBV30|NA|TRBJ1-4|NA
CASEGVKLFF
TGTGCCTCCGAAGGGGTGAAACTGTTTTTT
>TRBV19|NA|TRBJ2-4|NA
CASELARGGIQYF
TGTGCCAGTGAACTAGCGCGAGGGGGCATTCAGTACTTC
>TRBV5-1|NA|TRBJ2-2|NA
CASSFPTLTGFFGELFF
TGCGCCAGCAGCTTCCCAACACTTACAGGGTTTTTCGGGGAGCTGTTTTTT
>TRBV18|NA|TRBJ1-1|NA
CASSLRTDNTEAFF
TGTGCCAGCTCACTTCGGACAGACAACACTGAAGCTTTCTTT